Ten or more counts support the clone carrying this T cell receptor beta chain. Its antigen is not identified. The data were obtained in a study of blood T cells in healthy people across ages. Study background: Through template switching, about one barcoded beta molecule was captured per two T cells, as measured in model experiments.

Whole-study findings and limits: Strong correlation was found linking TCR beta diversity to naive T cell percentage. Roughly linearly, TCR beta diversity per million T cells fell as age increased.

Germline V lookup: CDR1 SGHNT, CDR2 YYREEE (reference sequence). This CDR3 is 16 amino acids long. The ends lost 4 bases at V and 2 bases at J; junction bases unmatched: 10. Together with a sample-barcoded 5' primer, a J-beta primer mix was included in a second PCR lasting roughly 6 to 12 cycles. TCRdb used MiXCR to reprocess the 5' RACE reads, holding one entry per CDR3 protein. Of hundreds of thousands of distinct CDR3 sequences listed, 29% are singletons. Source material: blood. This receptor was identified in a woman older than 75 in good health. The V and J genes are TRBV5-4 and TRBJ2-3; TRBD2 aligns across 7 bases. The CDR3 protein is CASSPQAGTITDTQYF. The CDR3 region has the DNA TGTGCCAGCAGCCCTCAAGCCGGGACTATCACAGATACGCAGTATTTT.